This T cell receptor beta chain was sequenced for a study of patients and donors after allogeneic stem cell transplantation. TCRdb itself ran the RT-PCR reads through MiXCR, one entry per CDR3 protein. The data hold about 26,000 distinct CDR3 sequences, with roughly 8% observed a single time. This clonotype was counted many times. CDR1 and CDR2 from the germline V gene are ENHRY and SYGVKD. The CDR3 extends over 14 amino acids. Trimming removed 6 bases from V and 5 bases from J; junction bases left unmatched: 3. This TCR came from a human donor who was either an allogeneic HSCT recipient or a stem cell or donor lymphocyte infusion donor (not recorded which). It is not recorded whose cells these are; they may come from a transplant donor. The chain couples TRBV10-3 to TRBJ2-1; 11 nucleotides align to TRBD2. Input material: blood, either unsorted or a sorted T cell fraction (not recorded which). The CDR3 DNA follows: TGTGCCATCAGGGGACTAGCGGCGAACAATGAGCAGTTCTTC. Protein product: CAIRGLAANNEQFF.